This is a list of T cell receptor beta chains from one sample in a study of shared clonotypes between healthy human individuals. Libraries were prepared by immunoSEQ multiplex PCR; TCRdb keeps only in-frame clonotypes and omits some of them. This sample has some 690,000 clones, with about 90% found just once. Sequencing was performed on memory CD8+ T cells from PBMCs. These receptors all stem from a man aged 18-30 years in good health. Some clones in this sample may be carry-over from other donors' samples. Each CDR3 is given with its conserved first and last residue. D genes are given only for firm matches. Clone size is stated in some rows and not others, as once, few, many or a class when expanded.

d_call j_call v_call clone_size cdr3_aa cdr3_nt
. TRBJ2-7 TRBV9 . CASSVGGGEYEQYF TGTGCCAGCAGCGTAGGGGGTGGGGAGTACGAGCAGTACTTC
. TRBJ2-5 TRBV28 few CASSFHGGRETQYF TGTGCCAGCAGTTTTCACGGGGGGCGTGAGACCCAGTACTTC
. TRBJ2-7 TRBV10-3 . CAIRDPGSYEQYF TGTGCCATCCGGGACCCAGGGTCCTACGAGCAGTACTTC
. TRBJ1-2 TRBV7-9 once CASSSGHRGYGYTF TGTGCCAGCAGCTCCGGACACCGTGGCTATGGCTACACCTTC
TRBD2 TRBJ2-3 TRBV27 . CASSSAGEEADTQYF TGTGCCAGCAGTTCGGCGGGAGAGGAGGCAGATACGCAGTATTTT
TRBD2 TRBJ2-2 TRBV9 . CASGLHAGAHTGELFF TGTGCCAGCGGTCTCCACGCGGGAGCCCACACCGGGGAGCTGTTTTTT
TRBD2 TRBJ2-2 TRBV9 . CASSSRSGRDTGELFF TGTGCCAGCAGCTCTAGGAGCGGGAGGGACACCGGGGAGCTGTTTTTT
. TRBJ2-1 TRBV7-9 once CASSSEGRNNEQFF TGTGCCAGCAGCTCGGAGGGACGGAACAATGAGCAGTTCTTC
. TRBJ2-1 TRBV7-3 . CASSLTGGISSYNEQFF TGTGCCAGCAGCTTAACTGGCGGAATTAGCTCCTACAATGAGCAGTTCTTC
. TRBJ2-5 TRBV28 . CASSLHRQETQYF TGTGCCAGCAGTTTACACAGACAAGAGACCCAGTACTTC
. TRBJ2-1 TRBV9 . CASSVLMGVGNEQFF TGTGCCAGCAGCGTCCTGATGGGGGTAGGCAATGAGCAGTTCTTC
TRBD2 TRBJ2-1 TRBV5-1 . CASSLAMGEGPYNEQFF TGCGCCAGCAGCTTGGCCATGGGGGAGGGCCCCTACAATGAGCAGTTCTTC
TRBD1 TRBJ2-1 TRBV27 . CASSLGRGPLNEQFF TGTGCCAGCAGTTTGGGCAGGGGGCCTCTCAATGAGCAGTTCTTC
. TRBJ2-5 TRBV7-9 . CASSLANQEETQYF TGTGCCAGCAGCTTAGCAAACCAGGAAGAGACCCAGTACTTC
TRBD2 TRBJ2-7 TRBV6-5 . CASSSVAGTSYEQYF TGTGCCAGCAGTTCAGTAGCGGGTACTTCCTACGAGCAGTACTTC
. TRBJ1-5 TRBV21-1 . CASSYHRVGGNQPQHF TGTGCCAGCAGCTATCACAGGGTCGGGGGCAATCAGCCCCAGCATTTT
TRBD2 TRBJ2-7 TRBV27 . CASSLEIAGTYEQYF TGTGCCAGCAGTTTGGAAATAGCGGGGACCTACGAGCAGTACTTC
. TRBJ1-5 TRBV19 . CASSIWGLGRQPQHF TGTGCCAGTAGTATTTGGGGCTTAGGGAGACAGCCCCAGCATTTT
. TRBJ1-1 TRBV18 once CASSPWGGNTEAFF TGTGCCAGCTCACCATGGGGGGGGAACACTGAAGCTTTCTTT
. TRBJ1-2 TRBV4-1 . CASSQDLRLYGYTF TGCGCCAGCAGCCAAGATCTACGGCTGTATGGCTACACCTTC
. TRBJ1-5 TRBV28 once CASSLTPGRQPQHF TGTGCCAGCAGTTTAACCCCGGGCAGGCAGCCCCAGCATTTT
TRBD1 TRBJ2-1 TRBV6-5 once CASSQFQGDEQFF TGTGCCAGCAGTCAATTCCAGGGGGATGAGCAGTTCTTC
. TRBJ2-3 TRBV29-1 . CSVYPGLGGSTDTQYF TGCAGCGTCTATCCTGGTCTAGGAGGCAGCACAGATACGCAGTATTTT
. TRBJ1-5 TRBV6-6 . CASRPDPNQPQHF TGTGCCAGCCGACCGGACCCCAATCAGCCCCAGCATTTT
. TRBJ2-7 TRBV7-9 . CASSWNYEQYF TGTGCCAGCAGCTGGAACTACGAGCAGTACTTC
. TRBJ2-1 TRBV27 . CASTLGPGRGNNEQFF TGTGCCAGCACTCTAGGGCCCGGGAGAGGGAACAATGAGCAGTTCTTC